This TCR beta chain was sequenced in a study of blood T cell repertoires in COVID-19 (dated by TCRdb to the early 2020s). As for the study more broadly: The collaborator samples originated in the United States, Italy and Spain and spanned the acute and convalescent phases of COVID-19. The prospective study material was composed of cDNA or gDNA derived from T cells, B-cell-depleted T cells, or PBMCs. The dataset comprised deeply sampled blood TCRbeta repertoires from subjects exposed to, actively infected with, or recovered from COVID-19. The samples were drawn from the first 160 participants of the ongoing ImmuneRACE study and from roughly 1,300 subjects provided by 6 global collaborators. The repertoires were made available in a free public database intended to serve as a resource for research on the immune response to SARS-CoV-2. Sample metadata almost always included a de-identified subject ID, COVID-19 status, age in years and sex. Where available, HLA class I and class II types were taken from metadata supplied by the sample provider and were not determined by assay-based typing. Here is what the overall study found, with its caveats: The quantity of clinical and demographic metadata differed by source and by participant and was supplied without curation.

Each collaborating institution followed its own protocols to collect whole blood in K2EDTA tubes. Collaborator samples were shipped for TCRbeta analysis as frozen whole blood, isolated PBMCs, or DNA extracted from either sample type. As concerns this clone: Its antigen target is currently unknown. Base qualities were left out, and no much larger clone turns up one base away.

Based on the germline V gene, the CDR1 and CDR2 sequences are SGHNT and YENEEA. V lost 2 bases and J lost 0 bases; the stretch between them is 11 bases long. The CDR3 runs 17 residues from the cysteine to the phenylalanine. The CDR3 DNA has 51 bases and is translated from base 1. TCRbeta CDR3 regions were amplified from genomic DNA using the immunoSEQ Assay, a bias-controlled multiplex PCR. Per the original workflow: Nucleated cell counts per sample were estimated from amplification of reference gene primers within the assay. To quantify the absolute abundance of each unique TCRbeta CDR3 rearrangement, sequence reads were collapsed and filtered. For each sample, productive Simpson clonality was calculated by taking the square root of Simpson's diversity index across productive rearrangements. In its TCRdb copy, this immuneACCESS table keeps in-frame sequences only and misses some clones. Where compared with another copy, unresolved V genes explain less than half of these, and the others have no known cause. V and J calls and clone size are given by that table; D and trimming were obtained from the DNA. Present in this sample are more than 200,000 clones, approximately 80% of which were seen just once. The ten largest clones take up 8.5% to 12% of the sample.

The rearrangement joined TRBV11-3 to TRBJ2-6, with TRBD1 as a weak D call on 5 bases. The sequencing input was peripheral blood. The source is a woman of 80 years or more with acute or convalescent COVID-19. DNA sequence: TGTGCCAGCAGCTTAAGCAGGGCTTCCTCTGGGGCCAACGTCCTGACTTTC. Its translation reads: CASSLSRASSGANVLTF.